This passage covers 26 T cell receptor beta chains from one sample sequenced in a study of a mutant IDH1 vaccine in newly diagnosed glioma. Described time point: week 35, safety follow-up. Vaccine doses each comprised 300 ug of mutant IDH1 20-mer peptide, with topical imiquimod. Method: immunoSEQ multiplex PCR; TCRdb's copy keeps in-frame clones and lacks some. The sample yields around 44,000 clones, more than 60% seen once. These receptors have no identified antigens. The input for sequencing was PBMCs, taken from a glioma patient whose treatment included an IDH1 peptide vaccine. The receptors shown here come from a man aged 40-50 years with glioma.

The rearrangement joins TRBV19 to TRBJ2-7; 8 nucleotides align to TRBD1. The CDR3 has 15 residues. V was pared by 3 bases and J by 5 bases, with 9 bases of the junction left unmatched. Germline V gene lookup returns CDR1 LNHDA and CDR2 SQIVND (reference sequence). CDR3 bases: TGTGCCAGTAGTATGAGGAGGACAGGGCAGAACGAGCAGTACTTC. This codes for CASSMRRTGQNEQYF. The full variable domain, completed using reference TRBV19 and TRBJ2-7, is DGGITQSPKYLFRKEGQNVTLSCEQNLNHDAMYWYRQDPGQGLRLIYYSQIVNDFQKGDIAEGYSVSREKKESFPLTVTSAQKNPTAFYLCASSMRRTGQNEQYFGPGTRLTVT.

The rearrangement uses TRBV4-2 and TRBJ2-2; 9 bases agree with TRBD2. The V gene's germline CDR1 is LGHNA and CDR2 YNFKEQ. This CDR3 spans 18 amino acids. With 2 bases clipped from V and 5 bases from J, the junction kept 12 bases outside the gene matches. The CDR3 DNA is TGTGCCAGCAGCCAAACCCGGGGAGCGGGGGGAGGAACCGGGGAGCTGTTTTTT. Its protein is CASSQTRGAGGGTGELFF.

In this sample, this clone turned up once. V is TRBV18 and J is TRBJ2-2; D uncertain. The CDR3 runs to 16 residues. Trimming took 2 bases from V and 5 from J, leaving 15 bases between them. CDR1 KGHSH and CDR2 LQKENI come from the germline V gene. The CDR3 sequence is CASSPLGNSVTGELFF. The CDR3 bases are TGTGCCAGCTCACCATTGGGGAACAGCGTAACCGGGGAGCTGTTTTTT.

This chain uses TRBV4-1 with TRBJ2-1; 9 bases agree with TRBD1. Germline V gene sequence: CDR1 MGHRA, CDR2 YSYEKL. V gave up 8 bases and J gave up 0 bases; unmatched junction bases: 11. This CDR3 is 17 amino acids long. The CDR3 loop reads CASDRGQGPSSYNEQFF. CDR3 nucleotide sequence: TGCGCCAGCGATCGGGGACAGGGCCCGAGCTCCTACAATGAGCAGTTCTTC.

The chain recombines TRBV6-5 with TRBJ1-1, with D hard to call. Germline-derived CDR1 and CDR2 are MNHEY and SVGAGI. The CDR3 runs 14 residues. Trimming took off 0 bases at V and 4 bases at J, with 9 bases between the two ends. The DNA of the CDR3 is TGTGCCAGCAGTTACTCGAACTTAGGCACTGAAGCTTTCTTT. It specifies CASSYSNLGTEAFF.

The chain has TRBV7-6 and TRBJ2-7, with D tentatively TRBD1 or TRBD2 (5 bases each). With 5 bases removed from V and 3 bases from J, the gap between germline ends came to 14 bases. This CDR3 spans 14 amino acids. Germline V gene sequence: CDR1 SGHVS, CDR2 FNYEAQ. Here the CDR3 DNA reads TGTGCCAGCAGCCCGCGGCAGGGAGTCTACGAGCAGTACTTC. It yields the protein CASSPRQGVYEQYF.

As regards this clone: The same CDR3 also results from other DNA sequences found in this sample. The rearrangement uses TRBV27 and TRBJ2-3; D is perhaps TRBD2 (5 bases). The CDR3 consists of 15 residues. Germline CDR1 is MNHEY and CDR2 is SMNVEV (reference sequence). V was shortened by 2 bases and J by 2 bases, with 11 bases between the two germline ends. CDR3 amino acids: CASSLGGRSTDTQYF. The CDR3 DNA is TGTGCCAGCAGTTTAGGAGGCAGGTCCACAGATACGCAGTATTTT.

V usage is TRBV6-6 and J usage is TRBJ1-6; TRBD1 agrees at 7 bases. After removal of 5 bases from V and 10 bases from J, the junction contained 8 bases not matched to a gene. The V gene's germline CDR1 is MNHNY and CDR2 SVGAGI (reference sequence). This CDR3 has 14 amino acids. The DNA of the CDR3 is TGTGCCAGCAGTCGGACAAGGACAGGCTCACCCCTCCACTTT. Translating gives CASSRTRTGSPLHF.

The chain recombines TRBV7-2 with TRBJ2-5, with no clear D. The CDR3 is 13 amino acids. The ends were cut back, 4 bases at V and 4 bases at J, with 10 bases in the middle. Germline lookup yields CDR1 SGHTA and CDR2 FQGNSA. CDR3 region: CASSYLGGETQYF. The CDR3 DNA reads as TGTGCCAGCAGCTATCTAGGCGGAGAGACCCAGTACTTC.

As to this clone: The junction departs from the called germline gene at one end, perhaps through a read error. This sequence joins TRBV6-5 and TRBJ2-7; 8 positions agree with TRBD2. Germline CDR1 and CDR2: MNHEY and SVGAGI. This CDR3 contains 12 residues. The CDR3 spells CASSTQVGGLVF. CDR3 in DNA: TGTGCCAGCAGCACCCAAGTTGGGGGACTAGTTTTC.

The genes are TRBV5-1 and TRBJ1-2; 9 nucleotides align to TRBD1. Germline-derived CDR1 and CDR2 are SGHRS and YFSETQ. The ends lost 4 bases at V and 1 base at J; junction bases unmatched: 5. The CDR3 runs to 15 residues. As DNA, the CDR3 is TGCGCCAGCAGCACTACAGGGGGCCATAACTATGGCTACACCTTC. Translated, it gives CASSTTGGHNYGYTF.

The rearrangement links TRBV4-1 to TRBJ2-7; TRBD1 matches at 9 bases. Germline V lookup: CDR1 MGHRA, CDR2 YSYEKL. After removal of 4 bases from V and 6 bases from J, the junction contained 7 bases not matched to a gene. The CDR3 runs 14 residues. Written as DNA, the CDR3 is TGCGCCAGCAGCCCCGGGACAGGGAGGGGCGAGCAGTACTTC. This gives the protein CASSPGTGRGEQYF.

The chain combines TRBV6-5 with TRBJ2-5; D is unresolved. This CDR3 has 11 residues. CDR1 MNHEY and CDR2 SVGAGI come from the germline V gene. V lost 4 bases and J lost 2, with 2 bases in between. CDR3 DNA: TGTGCCAGCAGTTCGCAAGAGACCCAGTACTTC. This encodes CASSSQETQYF.

The genes are TRBV5-1 and TRBJ2-7, with TRBD2 as a possible D gene (6 bases). Germline lookup yields CDR1 SGHRS and CDR2 YFSETQ. The CDR3 spans 14 residues. The germline V and J ends were trimmed by 3 bases and 2 bases, with 12 bases remaining between them. The CDR3 DNA sequence: TGCGCCAGCAGCTCCGGGACGGGAGCCTACGAGCAGTACTTC. Translating it yields CASSSGTGAYEQYF.

A single count supports this clone. This chain links TRBV5-1 with TRBJ1-2; D perhaps matches TRBD1 (6 bases). Deletions cut 0 bases from V and 4 bases from J, with 7 bases between. Germline V lookup: CDR1 SGHRS, CDR2 YFSETQ. The length of the CDR3 is 13 residues. The CDR3: CASSLEQGYGYTF. The CDR3 nucleotides are TGCGCCAGCAGCTTGGAACAGGGCTATGGCTACACCTTC.

The gene calls are TRBV30 and TRBJ2-3, with 8 nucleotides matching TRBD1. Germline loops: CDR1 GTSNPN, CDR2 SVGIG (reference sequence). V shed 1 base and J 3 bases; nucleotides not matched to a gene: 3. CDR3 length equals 14 residues. The CDR3: CAWSDRGLTDTQYF. CDR3 sequence (DNA): TGTGCCTGGAGTGACAGGGGGTTAACAGATACGCAGTATTTT.

CDR3 sequence (DNA): TGTGCCAGCAGCGTATCTCCAGGGGTGGAGGATGAGCAGTTCTTC. It encodes CASSVSPGVEDEQFF. The genes are TRBV9 and TRBJ2-1; TRBD1 might be the D (6 bases). V was shortened by 1 base and J by 8 bases, with 16 bases between the two germline ends. This CDR3 contains 15 residues. Germline assignment: CDR1 SGDLS and CDR2 YYNGEE.

The chain uses TRBV5-1 and TRBJ2-5; possible D gene TRBD2, 5 bases. V was clipped by 7 bases and J by 2 bases, with 18 bases between them. The germline V gene encodes CDR1 SGHRS and CDR2 YFSETQ. This CDR3 has 15 amino acids. CDR3 amino acids: CASGRVPAEQETQYF. In DNA, the CDR3 is TGCGCCAGCGGACGGGTTCCAGCGGAGCAAGAGACCCAGTACTTC. The variable domain in full, with the rest retrieved from reference TRBV5-1 and TRBJ2-5, is KAGVTQTPRYLIKTRGQQVTLSCSPISGHRSVSWYQQTPGQGLQFLFEYFSETQRNKGNFPGRFSGRQFSNSRSEMNVSTLELGDSALYLCASGRVPAEQETQYFGPGTRLLVL.

This clone was detected only a few times. This rearrangement joins TRBV6-1 to TRBJ2-2; D gene uncertain. The CDR3 extends over 15 amino acids. Looked up from germline, CDR1 is MNHNS and CDR2 is SASEGT. Trimming shortened V by 2 bases and J by 7 bases, and 14 bases separated the two germline ends. The CDR3 DNA reads as TGTGCCAGCAGTGAATCCGTTCGGGCAATCGGGGAGCTGTTTTTT. Its protein is CASSESVRAIGELFF.

The CDR3 nucleotides are TGTGCCATCAGGGGGGACAGGGACTCCTACGAGCAGTACTTC. It codes for CAIRGDRDSYEQYF. The chain recombines TRBV10-3 with TRBJ2-7; TRBD1 aligns across 9 bases. Germline CDR1 is ENHRY and CDR2 is SYGVKD. V lost 6 bases, J lost 0 bases, and 3 bases stayed unmatched. The CDR3 totals 14 residues.

The chain couples TRBV4-1 to TRBJ1-6; TRBD1 might be the D (6 bases). Per the germline V gene, CDR1 is MGHRA and CDR2 is YSYEKL. V lost 2 bases and J 9 bases, leaving 14 bases between the germline ends. This CDR3 has 15 residues. The CDR3 DNA reads TGCGCCAGCAGCCAATCTACAGGGTGGCGTTCACCCCTCCACTTT. Protein product: CASSQSTGWRSPLHF.

The chain recombines TRBV6-5 with TRBJ2-5; maybe TRBD1 (6 bases). Germline-derived CDR1 and CDR2 are MNHEY and SVGAGI. This CDR3 contains 14 residues. V gave up 0 bases and J gave up 5 bases, with 10 bases separating them. The chain's CDR3 is CASSYSLGAETQYF. The CDR3 DNA is TGTGCCAGCAGTTACTCGTTGGGGGCGGAGACCCAGTACTTC.

The chain links TRBV29-1 to TRBJ2-3, with 12 bases lining up with TRBD2. After removal of 5 bases from V and 3 bases from J, the junction contained 9 bases not matched to a gene. CDR3 length: 16 amino acids. Germline values: CDR1 SQVTM, CDR2 ANQGSEA. CDR3 residues: CSVQTGLAGTTDTQYF. CDR3 coding DNA: TGCAGCGTTCAAACCGGACTAGCGGGGACTACAGATACGCAGTATTTT.

The chain has TRBV5-1 and TRBJ2-7; TRBD2 might be the D (5 bases). The CDR3 is 17 residues long. Germline CDR1 reads SGHRS; CDR2 reads YFSETQ. The V and J ends lost 4 bases and 0 bases respectively, with 20 bases between them. The CDR3 protein is CASSQLLSGSHSYEQYF. The CDR3 DNA reads TGCGCCAGCAGCCAGCTTCTATCGGGGAGCCACTCCTACGAGCAGTACTTC. Variable domain in full (rest from reference TRBV5-1 and TRBJ2-7): KAGVTQTPRYLIKTRGQQVTLSCSPISGHRSVSWYQQTPGQGLQFLFEYFSETQRNKGNFPGRFSGRQFSNSRSEMNVSTLELGDSALYLCASSQLLSGSHSYEQYFGPGTRLTVT.

The chain links TRBV7-9 to TRBJ1-2; D call uncertain. The germline V gene has CDR1 SEHNR and CDR2 FQNEAQ (reference sequence). CDR3 length equals 12 residues. V shed 3 bases and J shed 7 bases, with 9 bases lying between them. CDR3 bases: TGTGCCAGCAGCTTCCATAGCAGTGGCTACACCTTC. Residues: CASSFHSSGYTF.

The J gene is TRBJ1-2, the V gene TRBV18; D is uncertain. V was trimmed by 0 bases and J by 4 bases, leaving 9 bases between them. This CDR3 contains 14 residues. Germline V lookup: CDR1 KGHSH, CDR2 LQKENI. The CDR3 loop is CASSPPSRFYGYTF. CDR3 bases: TGTGCCAGCTCACCACCCTCAAGATTCTATGGCTACACCTTC. The full variable domain, completed using reference TRBV18 and TRBJ1-2, is NAGVMQNPRHLVRRRGQEARLRCSPMKGHSHVYWYRQLPEEGLKFMVYLQKENIIDESGMPKERFSAEFPKEGPSILRIQQVVRGDSAAYFCASSPPSRFYGYTFGSGTRLTVV.